The 24 T cell receptor beta chains presented below share a single source sample, sequenced in a study of blood T cell repertoires in COVID-19. Using immunoSEQ multiplex PCR, the repertoire was profiled, and TCRdb retains in-frame clones only, with some absent. The data show about 370,000 clones, 80% to 90% seen once. Sequenced input: peripheral blood. The receptor set was obtained from a woman aged 30 to 39 with COVID-19, enrolled during active disease.

The V gene is TRBV9, the J gene TRBJ1-4; D is undetermined. V gave up 0 bases and J gave up 7 bases, with 13 bases separating them. CDR1 and CDR2 from the germline V gene are SGDLS and YYNGEE. The CDR3 consists of 15 residues. The CDR3 region is CASSVVSGRGEKLFF. In nucleotides, the CDR3 is TGTGCCAGCAGCGTAGTATCCGGGAGAGGTGAAAAACTGTTTTTT.

V and J are TRBV5-1 and TRBJ2-5; perhaps TRBD1 as D (6 bases). Germline assignment: CDR1 SGHRS and CDR2 YFSETQ. The V end lost 6 bases, the J end lost 5 bases, and 17 bases lay between the germline ends. This CDR3 is 14 amino acids long. The CDR3: CASTGQAPGETQYF. The CDR3 DNA reads TGCGCCAGCACGGGACAAGCACCAGGGGAGACCCAGTACTTC.

V usage is TRBV19 and J usage is TRBJ1-5; no firm D call. V lost 1 base and J 1 base, leaving 20 bases between the germline ends. The CDR3 length is 19 residues. Germline loops: CDR1 LNHDA, CDR2 SQIVND (reference sequence). CDR3 sequence reads: CASSIVRGRLVESNQPQHF. The DNA for the CDR3 is TGTGCCAGTAGTATAGTGCGAGGGAGGTTAGTGGAAAGCAATCAGCCCCAGCATTTT.

This clone was seen just once. The chain combines TRBV19 with TRBJ1-1; weak D call: TRBD1 (5 bases). Trimming took 5 bases from V and 5 from J, leaving 21 bases between them. There are 16 residues in the CDR3. Germline-derived CDR1 and CDR2 are LNHDA and SQIVND (reference sequence). Here the CDR3 DNA reads TGTGCCAGTAGTGCCTTTTCCGGGGGGTCGTGGACTGAAGCTTTCTTT. Translation gives CASSAFSGGSWTEAFF.

This clone was counted a single time. The rearrangement joins TRBV30 to TRBJ1-1; D is perhaps TRBD1 (5 bases). The length of the CDR3 is 12 residues. Trimming pared 4 bases from V and 7 bases from J, leaving 13 bases between. Germline-derived CDR1 and CDR2 are GTSNPN and SVGIG (reference sequence). The CDR3 region is CAWTGGTLEAFF. Written as DNA, the CDR3 is TGTGCCTGGACCGGAGGGACTCTTGAAGCTTTCTTT.

The J gene is TRBJ2-2, the V gene TRBV6-2 or TRBV6-3; 9 nucleotides match TRBD2. Germline assignment: CDR1 MNHEY and CDR2 SVGEGT. Unmatched junction bases numbered 9, after V lost 7 bases and J lost 3 bases. The CDR3 extends over 16 amino acids. Written as DNA, the CDR3 is TGTGCCAGCACCCCCGGGGCTAGCGGGGACACCGGGGAGCTGTTTTTT. Its translation: CASTPGASGDTGELFF.

This clone was counted a single time. The chain has TRBV27 and TRBJ2-1; TRBD2 matches 8 bases. Germline V gene sequence: CDR1 MNHEY, CDR2 SMNVEV (reference sequence). The CDR3 consists of 15 residues. V shed 6 bases and J 3 bases; nucleotides not matched to a gene: 7. CDR3 coding DNA: TGTGCCAGCAGAGGGGCGGGAGGAAGCTACAATGAGCAGTTCTTC. Protein product: CASRGAGGSYNEQFF.

The chain joins TRBV18 to TRBJ1-5; 7 bases match TRBD1. The junction had 5 bases not matched to a gene; V was cut back by 3 bases and J by 0 bases. The germline CDR1 and CDR2 sequences are KGHSH and LQKENI. CDR3 size: 16 residues. The CDR3 protein is CASSPRDRDSNQPQHF. DNA of the CDR3: TGTGCCAGCTCACCCCGGGACAGAGATAGCAATCAGCCCCAGCATTTT. Variable domain in full (rest from reference TRBV18 and TRBJ1-5): NAGVMQNPRHLVRRRGQEARLRCSPMKGHSHVYWYRQLPEEGLKFMVYLQKENIIDESGMPKERFSAEFPKEGPSILRIQQVVRGDSAAYFCASSPRDRDSNQPQHFGDGTRLSIL.

V and J are TRBV5-1 and TRBJ2-5; D possibly corresponds to TRBD2 (7 bases). Trimming pared 1 base from V and 4 bases from J, leaving 26 bases between. The CDR3 consists of 19 residues. Germline V CDR1 and CDR2: SGHRS, YFSETQ. The CDR3 reads CASSLITLSIGGGPETQYF. CDR3 sequence (DNA): TGCGCCAGCAGCTTGATTACCCTTTCAATAGGGGGGGGCCCAGAGACCCAGTACTTC. Complete variable domain (other parts from reference TRBV5-1 and TRBJ2-5): KAGVTQTPRYLIKTRGQQVTLSCSPISGHRSVSWYQQTPGQGLQFLFEYFSETQRNKGNFPGRFSGRQFSNSRSEMNVSTLELGDSALYLCASSLITLSIGGGPETQYFGPGTRLLVL.

This chain connects TRBV9 to TRBJ2-3, with D perhaps matching TRBD1 (5 bases). This CDR3 comprises 15 residues. V lost 0 bases and J 3 bases, leaving 11 bases between the germline ends. The germline V gene encodes CDR1 SGDLS and CDR2 YYNGEE. CDR3 loop: CASSVGVRVTDTQYF. The CDR3 DNA follows: TGTGCCAGCAGCGTAGGGGTCAGGGTTACAGATACGCAGTATTTT.

The V and J genes are TRBV7-9 and TRBJ1-5; no reliable D call. V lost 5 bases to trimming and J lost 6 bases, with 11 bases between them. This CDR3 has 13 amino acids. Looked up from germline, CDR1 is SEHNR and CDR2 is FQNEAQ (reference sequence). The CDR3 is CASSREGSQPQHF. Here the CDR3 DNA reads TGTGCCAGCAGCCGGGAGGGCAGTCAGCCCCAGCATTTT.

This clone occurred a few times. The chain joins TRBV5-1 to TRBJ2-3; 7 bases line up with TRBD1. The CDR3 loop spans 15 amino acids. The V gene's germline CDR1 is SGHRS and CDR2 YFSETQ. V lost 4 bases and J lost 2; bases outside the gene matches: 7. CDR3 bases: TGCGCCAGCAGCGTCCGGGACAGCTCCACAGATACGCAGTATTTT. Translation: CASSVRDSSTDTQYF.

The chain combines TRBV5-4 with TRBJ1-2; no firm D call. V lost 2 bases to trimming and J lost 2 bases, with 7 bases between them. Per germline, CDR1 SGHNT and CDR2 YYREEE (reference sequence). The CDR3 spans 13 residues. CDR3 DNA sequence: TGTGCCAGCAGCTTTGGCTCAAACTATGGCTACACCTTC. It yields the protein CASSFGSNYGYTF.

The V and J genes are TRBV20-1 and TRBJ2-1; 12 bases are a match to TRBD2. The V and J ends lost 3 bases and 6 bases, in that order; junction bases with no gene match: 12. The V gene's germline CDR1 is DFQATT and CDR2 SNEGSKA (reference sequence). There are 17 residues in the CDR3. CDR3 sequence (DNA): TGCAGTGCTAGTGGGACTAGCGGGTTCACCCGGTTCAATGAGCAGTTCTTC. The encoded protein is CSASGTSGFTRFNEQFF.

This clone was recorded only once. The CDR3 coding sequence is TGTGCCAGCTCACCACGGGTCTGGACTGCGTCGGATACGCAGTATTTT. This codes for CASSPRVWTASDTQYF. The rearrangement links TRBV18 to TRBJ2-3, with D possibly TRBD2 on 5 matching bases. Germline V gene data show CDR1 as KGHSH and CDR2 as LQKENI. V was cut by 1 base and J by 6 bases, with 17 bases left in between. This CDR3 is 16 amino acids long.

The V gene is TRBV18, the J gene TRBJ1-1; D is ambiguous. The V and J ends lost 2 bases and 1 base respectively, with 8 bases between them. Per the germline V gene, CDR1 is KGHSH and CDR2 is LQKENI. The CDR3 covers 14 residues. The CDR3 DNA sequence: TGTGCCAGCTCACCAGGTGCAGGGAACACTGAAGCTTTCTTT. Its protein product is CASSPGAGNTEAFF.

Only one count was recorded for this clone. The genes are TRBV18 and TRBJ2-3; possible D gene TRBD2, 5 bases. This CDR3 has 14 residues. V dropped 1 base and J dropped 1 base, with 6 bases sitting between them. Germline assignment: CDR1 KGHSH and CDR2 LQKENI. The CDR3 DNA is TGTGCCAGCTCACCACTCGGGGGCACAGATACGCAGTATTTT. Its translation: CASSPLGGTDTQYF.

This clone has a handful of counts. The chain joins TRBV6-1 to TRBJ1-6; tentatively, D is TRBD1 (5 bases). The CDR3 consists of 14 residues. Trimming shortened V by 2 bases and J by 10 bases, and 12 bases separated the two germline ends. Germline CDR1 reads MNHNS; CDR2 reads SASEGT. In DNA, the CDR3 is TGTGCCAGCAGTGAACGGGGGGAAAGGTCACCCCTCCACTTT. This codes for CASSERGERSPLHF.

The CDR3 bases are TGTGCCAGCAGTTCCACACACAACGAGGGCGAGCAGTACTTC. Amino acids: CASSSTHNEGEQYF. This chain uses TRBV7-3 with TRBJ2-7, with D tentatively TRBD2 (5 bases). This CDR3 has 14 residues. Germline V gene lookup returns CDR1 SGHTA and CDR2 FQGTGA. V dropped 6 bases and J dropped 6 bases, with 18 bases sitting between them. Filled out from reference TRBV7-3 and TRBJ2-7, the complete variable domain reads GAGVSQTPSNKVTEKGKYVELRCDPISGHTALYWYRQSLGQGPEFLIYFQGTGAADDSGLPNDRFFAVRPEGSVSTLKIQRTERGDSAVYLCASSSTHNEGEQYFGPGTRLTVT.

V and J are TRBV19 and TRBJ1-1; D gene uncertain. The V end was cut by 3 bases, the J end by 0 bases, with 14 bases between. The CDR3 is made up of 16 amino acids. From germline, CDR1 is LNHDA and CDR2 SQIVND (reference sequence). Here the CDR3 DNA reads TGTGCCAGTAGTATCCGGGGTGCGAGGATGAACACTGAAGCTTTCTTT. Protein product: CASSIRGARMNTEAFF.

V usage is TRBV5-4 and J usage is TRBJ2-7, with 12 bases fitting TRBD1. Germline CDR1 SGHNT, CDR2 YYREEE (reference sequence). This CDR3 contains 16 residues. With V trimmed by 3 bases and J by 0 bases, 4 bases remained unmatched. CDR3 loop: CASSSGQGAGSYEQYF. The CDR3 bases are TGTGCCAGCAGCTCGGGACAGGGGGCAGGCTCCTACGAGCAGTACTTC.

The chain links TRBV7-2 to TRBJ2-1; D is uncertain. Germline CDR1 and CDR2: SGHTA and FQGNSA. Trimming took 3 bases from V and 4 from J, leaving 10 bases between them. CDR3 length equals 14 residues. CDR3 residues: CASSLGVEYNEQFF. CDR3 nucleotide sequence: TGTGCCAGCAGCTTGGGCGTTGAATACAATGAGCAGTTCTTC.

The V and J genes are TRBV6-2 or TRBV6-3 and TRBJ2-1; no clear D gene. Looked up from germline, CDR1 is MNHEY and CDR2 is SVGEGT. V was shortened by 0 bases and J by 6 bases, with 12 bases between the two germline ends. The CDR3 consists of 15 residues. The CDR3 nucleotides are TGTGCCAGCAGTTACTCGCATGTACTCTTCAATGAGCAGTTCTTC. It codes for CASSYSHVLFNEQFF.

Here the CDR3 reads CASSVGAISNTGELFF. CDR3 in DNA: TGTGCCAGCAGCGTAGGGGCGATATCGAACACCGGGGAGCTGTTTTTT. The chain combines TRBV9 with TRBJ2-2; D unclear. Germline CDR1 and CDR2: SGDLS and YYNGEE. V lost 0 bases to trimming and J lost 0 bases, with 9 bases between them. The CDR3 has 16 amino acids.